Listed below are T cell receptor beta chains from one sample, sequenced in a study of control samples from healthy donors and cancer patients. The table came from immunoSEQ multiplex PCR; TCRdb's copy has only in-frame clones and leaves some out. This sample has some 150,000 clones; 90% to 95% occur once, and the top ten carry around 13%. The sample consisted of blood. The receptor set was obtained from a man between 35 and 55 years old in good health. Each CDR3 is given with its conserved first and last residue. Not every row has a clone size; where given, it reads once, few, many or a size class.

CDR3 protein	V gene	J gene	CDR3 length	clone size
CSASPGSEQYF	TRBV20-1	TRBJ2-7	11	-
CASTSVGLKEKLFF	TRBV5-1	TRBJ1-4	14	once
CASSVAQGTFTDTQYF	TRBV9	TRBJ2-3	16	-
CASILAGGIYNEQFF	TRBV2	TRBJ2-1	15	-
CASSLAGVGTEAFF	TRBV11-2	TRBJ1-1	14	-
CASSDPGEYNEQFF	TRBV2	TRBJ2-1	14	-
CASSPTGGESIKLFF	TRBV18	TRBJ1-4	15	-
CASSSDSDQPQHF	TRBV7-8	TRBJ1-5	13	-
CASSQDWASNEKLFF	TRBV3-1/TRBV3-2	TRBJ1-4	15	once
CASRGLGGSTEAFF	TRBV25-1	TRBJ1-1	14	-
CASSSGTSGGNQETQYF	TRBV27	TRBJ2-5	17	-
CASSFWIQETQYF	TRBV4-1	TRBJ2-5	13	-
CASSLGPNSPLHF	TRBV7-3	TRBJ1-6	13	-
CASYGSYTEAFF	TRBV27	TRBJ1-1	12	-
CASRTPGGRTDTQYF	TRBV28	TRBJ2-3	15	-
CASSWDSNYGYTF	TRBV28	TRBJ1-2	13	-
CASSQELAGVNADTQYF	TRBV3-1/TRBV3-2	TRBJ2-3	17	-
CASSYADSDTQYF	TRBV19	TRBJ2-3	13	-
CASSHLGETGGNEQFF	TRBV3-1/TRBV3-2	TRBJ2-1	16	-
CASSQGPGGTEAFF	TRBV4-2	TRBJ1-1	14	once
CASSDPGLTDEKLFF	TRBV25-1	TRBJ1-4	15	-
CASSLLAGWDTQYF	TRBV11-2	TRBJ2-3	14	-
CAVRTSGANVLTF	TRBV10-3	TRBJ2-6	13	-
CASSLDRGRWTGELFF	TRBV11-2	TRBJ2-2	16	-
CASSLGRDVYEQYF	TRBV7-8	TRBJ2-7	14	-
CAWSKDSNQPQHF	TRBV30	TRBJ1-5	13	-
CASSLEGTLNYGYTF	TRBV5-1	TRBJ1-2	15	-
CASGGGQGTGYEQFF	TRBV19	TRBJ2-1	15	-
CASSVADTRFLGEQFF	TRBV11-2	TRBJ2-1	16	-
CASRGSVGSPNSPLHF	TRBV5-1	TRBJ1-6	16	-
CASKMRETGASPLHF	TRBV2	TRBJ1-6	15	once
CASSVGSTGGNTIYF	TRBV9	TRBJ1-3	15	-
CASSLRQGAYEQYF	TRBV7-9	TRBJ2-7	14	-
CASSKNRLLNTEAFF	TRBV5-5	TRBJ1-1	15	-
CAISGPGQGISEQYF	TRBV10-3	TRBJ2-7	15	-
CASSNVYSPAEQYF	TRBV18	TRBJ2-7	14	-
CASSLAGAGTEAFF	TRBV28	TRBJ1-1	14	-
CATTAGTNTEAFF	TRBV15	TRBJ1-1	13	-
CASSFLNTEAFF	TRBV12-3/TRBV12-4	TRBJ1-1	12	-
CASSHPGQGQETQYF	TRBV3-1/TRBV3-2	TRBJ2-5	15	-
CASSPTKTGSHEQFF	TRBV5-4	TRBJ2-1	15	-
CATSQCLLVETQYF	TRBV24-1	TRBJ2-5	14	-
CAISVLGQQETQYF	TRBV10-3	TRBJ2-5	14	-
CAISEYFSTDTQYF	TRBV10-3	TRBJ2-3	14	-
CATRPGAGNTIYF	TRBV12-3/TRBV12-4	TRBJ1-3	13	-
CASTGQGKNIQYF	TRBV25-1	TRBJ2-4	13	-
CASSYSGGGRTEAFF	TRBV6-5	TRBJ1-1	15	-
CASSETGRGQGNQPQHF	TRBV25-1	TRBJ1-5	17	-
CASSPGTGDKNTEAFF	TRBV5-1	TRBJ1-1	16	once
CASSPPGGVYEQYF	TRBV5-5	TRBJ2-7	14	-
CASSLETGDYGYTF	TRBV5-4	TRBJ1-2	14	-
CASSRQATGGYGYTF	TRBV18	TRBJ1-2	15	-
CASSVGQGQSYGYTF	TRBV9	TRBJ1-2	15	-
CASSQDIMKINQPQHF	TRBV4-1	TRBJ1-5	16	-
CASSSRDLSYEQYF	TRBV6-6	TRBJ2-7	14	-
CASSQGSGTGTEAFF	TRBV4-3	TRBJ1-1	15	-
CASSPLATGAFEAFF	TRBV18	TRBJ1-1	15	-
CATSDLGQGGANEKLFF	TRBV24-1	TRBJ1-4	17	-
CASSRTGGIEQFF	TRBV6-5	TRBJ2-1	13	-